This T cell receptor beta chain derives from a study of blood T cell repertoires in COVID-19. Repertoires were generated with immunoSEQ multiplex PCR, while TCRdb's copy carries only in-frame clones and drops some. The table records 300,000 to 450,000 clones, roughly 90% of them present only once. The CDR3 is made up of 14 amino acids. V was shortened by 8 bases and J by 1 base, with 13 bases between the two germline ends. Germline loops: CDR1 SGDLS, CDR2 YYNGEE. The clonotype originates from a young woman with COVID-19, enrolled during active disease. The source material was peripheral blood. The chain employs TRBV9 and TRBJ2-1, with TRBD2 as a possible D gene (6 bases). CDR3 bases: TGTGCCAGTGGTGGGGGGAAGTCCTACAATGAGCAGTTCTTC. This sequence encodes CASGGGKSYNEQFF.